The TCR beta chain under discussion was sequenced for a study of T cell repertoires in cytomegalovirus infection. Study as a whole: TCR beta signatures that were public indicated CMV infection and matching HLA type. Study-wide findings and caveats: CMV carriers having the relevant HLA were flagged by cumulative public TCR beta family frequency.

Between the trimmed V and J ends, which lost 5 bases and 2 bases, there was a span of 15 bases. CDR1 and CDR2 (germline): SGHTA, FQGTGA. The CDR3 runs 15 residues. In TCRdb, the reads were re-called with MiXCR into one record per CDR3 protein. Of approximately 89,000 distinct CDR3 sequences in the sample, 20% to 30% were seen once. As for this clonotype: Its antigen remains unknown.

This sequence joins TRBV7-3 and TRBJ1-2; weak D call: TRBD1 (5 bases). The sequenced sample was CD8+ T cells from cultured PBMCs, obtained from culture after CMV antigen stimulation. This receptor was obtained from a human donor in good health (CMV status not recorded). Some clones in this sample may be carry-over from other donors' samples. The CDR3 coding sequence is TGTGCCAGCAGCCCTATCGGCGGGGGGAACTATGGCTACACCTTC. This encodes CASSPIGGGNYGYTF.